Listed below are T cell receptor beta chains from one sample, sequenced in a study of cytomegalovirus exposure and HLA in healthy donors. Sequencing used immunoSEQ multiplex PCR; TCRdb keeps in-frame clones, though not all of them. This listing includes tens of thousands of clones. Sequencing was carried out using PBMCs. The receptors shown here come from a young man in good health and CMV-seropositive. The CDR3 runs from the conserved cysteine through the conserved F or W. The D gene is left open where the match is weak.

TRBD1	TRBJ1-2	TRBV28	CASSLTGDYGYTF	TGTGCCAGCAGTTTAACAGGGGACTATGGCTACACCTTC
TRBD1	TRBJ1-2	TRBV5-1	CASSMDRGVYGYTF	TGCGCCAGCAGCATGGACAGGGGAGTTTATGGCTACACCTTC
TRBD1	TRBJ2-1	TRBV2	CASSGQGTYNEQFF	TGTGCCAGCAGTGGACAGGGTACCTACAATGAGCAGTTCTTC
TRBD2	TRBJ2-3	TRBV28	CASKLAGGYGTDTQYF	TGTGCCAGCAAACTAGCGGGAGGGTACGGCACAGATACGCAGTATTTT
-	TRBJ1-2	TRBV9	CASSVGRGGTVFGYTF	TGTGCCAGCAGCGTAGGCCGCGGGGGTACAGTTTTTGGCTACACCTTC
-	TRBJ2-7	TRBV6-1	CASSENADSYEQYF	TGTGCCAGCAGTGAAAATGCAGACTCCTACGAGCAGTACTTC
TRBD1	TRBJ1-2	TRBV5-4	CASSPDRERGYTF	TGTGCCAGCAGCCCGGACAGGGAGCGTGGCTACACCTTC
-	TRBJ2-3	TRBV7-2	CASSSSTDTQYF	TGTGCCAGCAGCTCCTCCACAGATACGCAGTATTTT
-	TRBJ1-4	TRBV2	CATDLSEQGATNEKLFF	TGTGCCACCGACCTCTCAGAACAGGGAGCAACTAATGAAAAACTGTTTTTT
-	TRBJ2-7	TRBV18	CASSPPTAGSYEQYF	TGTGCCAGCTCACCACCTACCGCGGGGTCCTACGAGCAGTACTTC
TRBD1	TRBJ2-7	TRBV6-5	CASSSTGVESYEQYF	TGTGCCAGCAGTTCCACAGGGGTCGAGTCCTACGAGCAGTACTTC
-	TRBJ1-2	TRBV19	CASSIVGGKYGYTF	TGTGCCAGTAGTATAGTCGGAGGGAAGTATGGCTACACCTTC
TRBD1	TRBJ2-2	TRBV29-1	CSARTGGAGELFF	TGCAGCGCCAGGACAGGGGGGGCCGGGGAGCTGTTTTTT
TRBD2	TRBJ2-7	TRBV19	CASSSTVGTSGLVAYEQYF	TGTGCCAGTAGTTCCACTGTCGGGACTAGCGGGCTGGTGGCCTACGAGCAGTACTTC
-	TRBJ1-1	TRBV7-2	CASSLAGARGAFF	TGTGCCAGCAGCTTAGCAGGGGCCCGGGGGGCTTTCTTT
-	TRBJ1-1	TRBV6-1	CASSEYQVNTEAFF	TGTGCCAGCAGTGAATACCAGGTGAACACTGAAGCTTTCTTT
TRBD2	TRBJ2-7	TRBV6-5	CASSLSGRANYEQYF	TGTGCCAGCAGCCTTAGCGGGAGGGCTAACTACGAGCAGTACTTC
TRBD1	TRBJ1-5	TRBV28	CASSSGTGNQPQHF	TGTGCCAGCAGTTCCGGGACAGGAAATCAGCCCCAGCATTTT
-	TRBJ1-1	TRBV7-9	CASSLLRGKNTEAFF	TGTGCCAGCAGCCTACTCCGGGGGAAGAACACTGAAGCTTTCTTT
TRBD1	TRBJ1-1	TRBV15	CATRGLHRGSTEAFF	TGTGCCACCAGGGGGCTACACAGGGGGAGCACTGAAGCTTTCTTT
TRBD2	TRBJ2-5	TRBV7-8	CASSLFVSGVWETQYF	TGTGCCAGCAGCTTATTTGTTAGCGGGGTGTGGGAGACCCAGTACTTC
-	TRBJ2-5	TRBV7-8	CASSPTTRETQYF	TGTGCCAGCAGCCCAACCACCAGAGAGACCCAGTACTTC
-	TRBJ1-2	TRBV19	CASSPDTNYGYTF	TGTGCCAGTAGCCCGGACACAAACTATGGCTACACCTTC